The 13 T cell receptor beta chains listed next were all sequenced from one sample in a study of blood T cell repertoires in COVID-19. The assay was immunoSEQ multiplex PCR, and TCRdb's table has in-frame clones only and misses some. Here the sample spans under 55,000 clones, about nine tenths being singletons. The sample comprised peripheral blood. These receptors originate from an elderly woman with active COVID-19.

This chain uses TRBV19 with TRBJ1-4; no definite D call. V was clipped by 5 bases and J by 3 bases, with 13 bases between them. CDR1 is LNHDA and CDR2 is SQIVND in the germline V gene (reference sequence). The CDR3 spans 15 residues. CDR3: CASSSNQLANEKLFF. CDR3 sequence (DNA): TGTGCCAGTAGTTCAAACCAGCTAGCTAATGAAAAACTGTTTTTT.

The rearrangement uses TRBV19 and TRBJ1-2; 7 bases align to TRBD1. The CDR3 runs to 14 residues. Trimming at V came to 9 bases and at J to 0 bases, leaving 7 bases not matched to a gene. Germline loops: CDR1 LNHDA, CDR2 SQIVND (reference sequence). The CDR3 DNA reads as TGTGCCAGCCGTAGGGGGCCCTCTAACTATGGCTACACCTTC. Its translation: CASRRGPSNYGYTF.

This clone was observed once. This sequence joins TRBV7-2 and TRBJ2-7; 8 bases are a match to TRBD1. Per germline, CDR1 SGHTA and CDR2 FQGNSA. Trimming removed 1 base from V and 4 bases from J; junction bases left unmatched: 6. The CDR3 sequence is 15 residues long. CDR3 sequence (DNA): TGTGCCAGCAGCTTAGGAGGCAGGGGGCCATACGAGCAGTACTTC. It encodes CASSLGGRGPYEQYF.

The genes are TRBV4-3 and TRBJ2-5, with D perhaps TRBD2 (6 bases). Looked up from germline, CDR1 is LGHNA and CDR2 is YSLEER. With 4 bases removed from V and 2 bases from J, the gap between germline ends came to 20 bases. The CDR3 length is 17 residues. The chain's CDR3 is CASSLFHRASVQETQYF. The CDR3 coding sequence is TGCGCCAGCAGCCTATTTCATCGGGCTAGCGTACAAGAGACCCAGTACTTC.

The V call is TRBV30, the J call TRBJ1-1; D is undetermined. Trimming took 7 bases from V and 10 from J, leaving 13 bases between them. The CDR3 loop spans 10 amino acids. From germline, CDR1 is GTSNPN and CDR2 SVGIG (reference sequence). The DNA of the CDR3 is TGTGCCTTTGTAAGAGGTACAGCTTTCTTT. This encodes CAFVRGTAFF.

The CDR3 here is CASSYAGTGTYNEQFF. CDR3 coding DNA: TGTGCCAGCAGTTACGCCGGGACTGGCACCTACAATGAGCAGTTCTTC. The V gene is TRBV6-2 or TRBV6-3, the J gene TRBJ2-1; D is possibly TRBD2 (6 bases). Germline V gene data show CDR1 as MNHEY and CDR2 as SVGEGT. The V end was cut by 2 bases, the J end by 2 bases, with 13 bases between. The CDR3 is 16 amino acids.

The chain joins TRBV18 to TRBJ1-5, with 7 bases aligning to TRBD1. CDR3 length equals 15 residues. J lost 1 base, V lost 3 bases, and 3 bases had no gene match. Germline CDR1 reads KGHSH; CDR2 reads LQKENI. CDR3 residues: CASSPAGQSNQPQHF. The CDR3 DNA sequence: TGTGCCAGCTCACCTGCGGGACAGAGCAATCAGCCCCAGCATTTT.

V usage is TRBV27 and J usage is TRBJ2-3, with 12 bases matching TRBD2. Germline trimming cut 8 bases from V and 2 bases from J; bases unmatched to any gene: 14. CDR1 MNHEY and CDR2 SMNVEV come from the germline V gene (reference sequence). This CDR3 is built from 18 residues. CDR3 DNA: TGTGCCAGCTCCAGTACTAGCGGGGGGTCACTATTCACAGATACGCAGTATTTT. Translation gives CASSSTSGGSLFTDTQYF.

This chain connects TRBV27 to TRBJ2-1; TRBD2 might be the D (5 bases). The germline gives CDR1 MNHEY, CDR2 SMNVEV (reference sequence). The CDR3 loop spans 17 amino acids. Between the trimmed V and J ends, which lost 6 bases and 1 base, there was a span of 19 bases. CDR3: CASSPRKAETSYNEQFF. The CDR3 DNA reads TGTGCCAGCAGCCCACGGAAAGCGGAAACATCCTACAATGAGCAGTTCTTC.

This chain connects TRBV4-3 to TRBJ2-4, with a tentative D call TRBD2 (6 bases). CDR3 length equals 16 residues. Trimming removed 0 bases from V and 3 bases from J, with 12 bases in between. Per the germline V gene, CDR1 is LGHNA and CDR2 is YSLEER. The CDR3 protein is CASSQDASVVKNIQYF. The CDR3 DNA is TGCGCCAGCAGCCAAGACGCTAGCGTAGTCAAAAACATTCAGTACTTC.

The chain recombines TRBV6-5 with TRBJ2-3; TRBD1 is a possible D gene (5 bases). V lost 10 bases and J 1 base, leaving 12 bases between the germline ends. The germline gives CDR1 MNHEY, CDR2 SVGAGI. The CDR3 consists of 13 residues. In DNA form, the CDR3 reads TGTGCCACCGTTGAAGGGGGCACAGATACGCAGTATTTT. This codes for CATVEGGTDTQYF.

This clone was recorded once. The gene calls are TRBV12-3 or TRBV12-4 and TRBJ1-2; 7 nucleotides align to TRBD1. The ends lost 6 bases at V and 8 bases at J; junction bases unmatched: 9. The CDR3 is 13 residues long. For the CDR3, the DNA is TGTGCCAGCAGCCGTGGGACAGTCGGGGGCTACACCTTC. Protein product: CASSRGTVGGYTF.

The chain carries TRBV5-1 and TRBJ2-3, with TRBD1 matching 9 bases. Germline trimming cut 4 bases from V and 1 base from J; bases unmatched to any gene: 4. The CDR3 has 15 amino acids. Germline loops: CDR1 SGHRS, CDR2 YFSETQ. The CDR3 loop is CASSQQGAGTDTQYF. CDR3 coding DNA: TGCGCCAGCAGCCAACAGGGGGCCGGCACAGATACGCAGTATTTT.